Included here is one TCR beta chain sequence, with context. Cohort allocation depended upon clinical history that participants reported. The CDR3 is 15 residues long. Germline loops: CDR1 LGHNA, CDR2 YSLEER. V lost 4 bases, J lost 3 bases, and 6 bases stayed unmatched. Here immunoSEQ multiplex PCR was the method, and the copy in TCRdb shows in-frame clones only, minus some. In the table there are approximately 240,000 clones, 80% to 90% of which are singletons. The data stem from a study of blood T cell repertoires in COVID-19. The wider study: Two consecutive negative NP/OP PCR tests, clearance, or resolved symptoms defined Cohort 3 recovery. Donors in the United States, Italy and Spain gave samples during acute or convalescent COVID-19. The cDNA or gDNA used as material had been derived from T cells, B-cell-depleted T cells, or PBMCs.

Sample: PBMCs or T cells enriched from blood (not recorded which). The sequence was obtained from a woman between 45 and 65 years old in a cohort exposed to, infected with or recovered from COVID-19 (not recorded which). The V and J genes are TRBV4-3 and TRBJ2-1; 7 bases map to TRBD2. The CDR3 sequence: CASSRTGGFYNEQFF. CDR3 in DNA: TGCGCCAGCAGCCGGACCGGGGGGTTCTACAATGAGCAGTTCTTC.